Below are 30 T cell receptor beta chains sequenced from a single sample in a study of blood T cells in healthy people across ages. Alongside a J-beta primer mix, a sample-barcoded 5' primer served in a second PCR lasting about 6 to 12 cycles. One entry per CDR3 protein, called by TCRdb with MiXCR from the 5' RACE reads. The sample shows hundreds of thousands of distinct CDR3 sequences, about 30% of them seen only once. The sample was blood. All receptors derive from a woman over 75 in good health.

For this clonotype: Being one base from a much bigger clone, this may be a read error. The CDR3 is CASSFRGPTDAQYF. The DNA of the CDR3 is TGTGCCAGCAGCTTCCGGGGGCCCACAGATGCGCAGTATTTT. The genes are TRBV7-2 and TRBJ2-3; D could derive from TRBD1 or TRBD2 (6 bases each). Germline V CDR1 and CDR2: SGHTA, FQGNSA. CDR3 length equals 14 residues.

This clonotype was picked up a small number of times. The rearrangement uses TRBV20-1 and TRBJ2-3; no clear D. CDR3 length equals 12 residues. The V end was cut by 0 bases, the J end by 7 bases, with 8 bases between. Per germline, CDR1 DFQATT and CDR2 SNEGSKA (reference sequence). The CDR3 loop reads CSARDWTYTQYF. The CDR3 region has the DNA TGCAGTGCTAGAGATTGGACGTATACGCAGTATTTT.

This clonotype has a count of ten or more. The chain uses TRBV9 and TRBJ2-7; perhaps TRBD1 as D (5 bases). This CDR3 is built from 14 residues. V gave up 2 bases and J gave up 3 bases, with 12 bases separating them. The germline CDR1 and CDR2 sequences are SGDLS and YYNGEE. The CDR3 DNA reads TGTGCCAGCAGCGTTGAGGCAGGGAACTACGAGCAGTACTTC. The encoded protein is CASSVEAGNYEQYF. The variable domain in full, with the rest retrieved from reference TRBV9 and TRBJ2-7, is DSGVTQTPKHLITATGQRVTLRCSPRSGDLSVYWYQQSLDQGLQFLIQYYNGEERAKGNILERFSAQQFPDLHSELNLSSLELGDSALYFCASSVEAGNYEQYFGPGTRLTVT.

This clonotype was counted between two and nine times. A read error may explain this, as a much larger clone is one base away. The V and J genes are TRBV7-9 and TRBJ1-4; D may be TRBD1 (5 bases). Germline CDR1 reads SEHNR; CDR2 reads FQNEAQ (reference sequence). The CDR3 runs to 15 residues. The CDR3 protein is CASSPLQAFTEKRFF. As DNA, the CDR3 is TGTGCCAGCAGCCCCCTACAGGCGTTTACGGAAAAACGGTTTTTT. Full variable domain (missing parts from reference TRBV7-9 and TRBJ1-4): DTGVSQNPRHKITKRGQNVTFRCDPISEHNRLYWYRQTLGQGPEFLTYFQNEAQLEKSRLLSDRFSAERPKGSFSTLEIQRTEQGDSAMYLCASSPLQAFTEKRFFGSGTQLSVL.

V and J are TRBV15 and TRBJ2-4; maybe TRBD2 (6 bases). Near its end, the DNA agrees better with TRBJ2-5, so the J call may be wrong. The length of the CDR3 is 13 residues. Germline V gives CDR1 LNHNV, CDR2 YYDKDF (reference sequence). The CDR3 DNA reads TGTGCCACCAACGGAGGGACGCAAGAGACCCAGTACTTC. Amino acid sequence: CATNGGTQETQYF.

This sequence joins TRBV20-1 and TRBJ2-5, with 9 bases identical to TRBD2. The CDR3 covers 15 residues. CDR1 and CDR2 from the germline V gene are DFQATT and SNEGSKA (reference sequence). Germline trimming cut 1 base from V and 8 bases from J; bases unmatched to any gene: 11. The CDR3 is CSARGSGSPEETQYF. CDR3 in DNA: TGCAGTGCTAGAGGTAGCGGGAGCCCTGAGGAAACCCAGTACTTC.

There are many counts of this clonotype. The chain is built from TRBV7-9 and TRBJ2-3; D is ambiguous. V gave up 4 bases and J gave up 5 bases, with 4 bases separating them. This CDR3 is built from 11 residues. In germline, CDR1 is SEHNR, CDR2 FQNEAQ (reference sequence). In DNA form, the CDR3 reads TGTGCCAGCAGCTCGAAAGATACGCAGTATTTT. It codes for CASSSKDTQYF.

The J gene is TRBJ2-1, the V gene TRBV20-1; 10 bases are a match to TRBD2. With V trimmed by 6 bases and J by 6 bases, 5 bases remained unmatched. Germline lookup yields CDR1 DFQATT and CDR2 SNEGSKA (reference sequence). The CDR3 consists of 13 residues. The CDR3 nucleotides are TGCAGTGCCCAGCGGGGGGGCTCCAATGAGCAGTTCTTC. Amino acid sequence: CSAQRGGSNEQFF.

This clonotype has a count of ten or more. The chain has TRBV20-1 and TRBJ1-1; D may be TRBD1 (5 bases). From germline, CDR1 is DFQATT and CDR2 SNEGSKA (reference sequence). CDR3 length equals 17 residues. Trimming left V 6 bases short and J 1 base short, with 24 bases between. The CDR3 reads CSAVKIQGLMENTEAFF. In DNA form, the CDR3 reads TGCAGTGCCGTTAAAATTCAGGGATTGATGGAGAACACTGAAGCTTTCTTT.

There are many counts of this clonotype. The chain recombines TRBV28 with TRBJ2-1; maybe TRBD1 (5 bases). The CDR3 spans 13 residues. Germline V CDR1 and CDR2: MDHEN, SYDVKM. The V gene lost 6 bases and the J gene lost 12 bases, with 18 bases spanning the gap. CDR3 amino acids: CASSPRVGKWQFF. The CDR3 DNA reads as TGTGCCAGCAGCCCCAGGGTTGGGAAATGGCAGTTCTTC.

This clonotype was recorded many times. The chain couples TRBV27 to TRBJ2-3; D gene uncertain. Trimming left V 5 bases short and J 3 bases short, with 21 bases between. This CDR3 contains 17 residues. CDR1 and CDR2 from the germline V gene are MNHEY and SMNVEV (reference sequence). CDR3 nucleotides: TGTGCCAGCAGTCCCCGTGGCTCCAGCAGTCGAACAGATACGCAGTATTTT. It is translated as CASSPRGSSSRTDTQYF.

This chain uses TRBV6-6 with TRBJ2-1; D not resolved. V was clipped by 5 bases and J by 0 bases, with 17 bases between them. The germline gives CDR1 MNHNY, CDR2 SVGAGI (reference sequence). CDR3 length: 17 amino acids. The CDR3: CASSPFATLSSYNEQFF. In DNA form, the CDR3 reads TGTGCCAGCAGTCCCTTCGCGACCCTATCCTCCTACAATGAGCAGTTCTTC.

This clonotype was recorded many times. This sequence joins TRBV25-1 and TRBJ1-2; 8 nucleotides agree with TRBD1. Germline lookup yields CDR1 MGHDK and CDR2 SYGVNS. The CDR3 is 15 amino acids. V lost 4 bases to trimming and J lost 3 bases; unmatched junction nucleotides: 7. In DNA form, the CDR3 reads TGTGCCAGCAGTGGCCAGGGGGCACGTGACTATGGCTACACCTTC. Protein sequence: CASSGQGARDYGYTF.

This clonotype was detected many times. The V gene is TRBV5-6, the J gene TRBJ1-5; no reliable D call. This CDR3 has 14 residues. Trimming shortened V by 0 bases and J by 10 bases, and 14 bases separated the two germline ends. Germline assignment: CDR1 SGHDT and CDR2 YYEEEE. The CDR3 loop reads CASSLGHPPSPQHF. For the CDR3, the DNA is TGTGCCAGCAGCTTGGGCCACCCCCCAAGCCCCCAGCATTTT. Drawing the rest from reference TRBV5-6 and TRBJ1-5, the complete variable domain is DAGVTQSPTHLIKTRGQQVTLRCSPKSGHDTVSWYQQALGQGPQFIFQYYEEEERQRGNFPDRFSGHQFPNYSSELNVNALLLGDSALYLCASSLGHPPSPQHFGDGTRLSIL.

The chain is built from TRBV28 and TRBJ1-6; 9 bases fit TRBD1. Germline V gene data show CDR1 as MDHEN and CDR2 as SYDVKM. The length of the CDR3 is 16 residues. V shed 6 bases, J shed 9 bases, and the junction held 12 bases outside the gene matches. The CDR3 is CASSRKGQGNISPLHF. For the CDR3, the DNA is TGTGCCAGCAGCCGAAAGGGACAGGGTAATATTTCACCCCTCCACTTT.

V is TRBV7-8 and J is TRBJ2-1, with TRBD2 matching 8 bases. Germline CDR1 is SGHVS and CDR2 is FQNEAQ. After removal of 2 bases from V and 5 bases from J, the junction contained 2 bases not matched to a gene. The CDR3 is made up of 14 amino acids. The CDR3 protein is CASSLREGHNEQFF. CDR3 bases: TGTGCCAGCAGCTTACGGGAGGGGCACAATGAGCAGTTCTTC.

The rearrangement links TRBV12-3 or TRBV12-4 to TRBJ2-7; D is possibly TRBD1 or TRBD2 (6 bases each). This CDR3 comprises 14 residues. V was clipped by 4 bases and J by 7 bases, with 17 bases between them. The CDR3 DNA sequence: TGTGCCAGCAGTTCGCGGGACACATCTACGGAGCAGTACTTC. It specifies CASSSRDTSTEQYF.

This clonotype was counted a few times. The rearrangement links TRBV19 to TRBJ2-1, with 9 bases lining up with TRBD2. There are 16 residues in the CDR3. After removal of 5 bases from V and 3 bases from J, the junction contained 8 bases not matched to a gene. Germline V gene lookup returns CDR1 LNHDA and CDR2 SQIVND (reference sequence). The chain's CDR3 is CASSLQRTSDYNEQFF. In DNA form, the CDR3 reads TGTGCCAGTAGTCTTCAGAGGACTAGCGACTACAATGAGCAGTTCTTC.

The chain links TRBV7-2 to TRBJ2-3; D is possibly TRBD1 (5 bases). The ends were cut back, 1 base at V and 1 base at J, with 15 bases in the middle. Germline V gene data show CDR1 as SGHTA and CDR2 as FQGNSA. CDR3 length: 17 amino acids. DNA for the CDR3: TGTGCCAGCAGCTTAGACGGCAGGGTAGTAGGCACAGATACGCAGTATTTT. It encodes CASSLDGRVVGTDTQYF.

At least ten counts were recorded for this clonotype. The chain joins TRBV20-1 to TRBJ2-7; the D call may be TRBD1 or TRBD2 (5 bases each). The CDR3 length is 13 residues. CDR1 and CDR2 from the germline V gene are DFQATT and SNEGSKA (reference sequence). DNA of the CDR3: TGCAATGCCCAAGGGGACCGTTCCTACGAGCAGTACTTC. Its protein is CNAQGDRSYEQYF.

On this clonotype itself: This may be a read error: a much more frequent sequence differs by one nucleotide. The chain employs TRBV4-1 and TRBJ2-1, with D possibly being TRBD1 or TRBD2 (5 bases each). The J call is doubtful: the DNA matches TRBJ2-7 better. The germline V gene encodes CDR1 MGHRA and CDR2 YSYEKL. The length of the CDR3 is 16 residues. The CDR3 sequence is CASSQDRDGIYNEQYF. CDR3 DNA: TGCGCCAGCAGCCAAGATCGGGACGGTATCTACAATGAGCAGTACTTC.

This clonotype has a count of ten or more. The gene calls are TRBV3-1 and TRBJ1-6, with D hard to call. CDR3 length: 12 amino acids. Trimming took 0 bases from V and 11 from J, leaving 5 bases between them. Germline CDR1 reads LGHDT; CDR2 reads YNNKEL (reference sequence). The CDR3 region is CASSQDQTPLHF. For the CDR3, the DNA is TGTGCCAGCAGCCAAGACCAGACACCCCTCCACTTT.

This clonotype was picked up a small number of times. The chain joins TRBV5-1 to TRBJ1-6, with D hard to call. CDR3 size: 15 residues. Trimming pared 0 bases from V and 8 bases from J, leaving 12 bases between. Germline lookup yields CDR1 SGHRS and CDR2 YFSETQ. The CDR3 spells CASSLAPTRDSPLHF. The CDR3, as DNA: TGCGCCAGCAGCTTGGCCCCCACAAGGGATTCACCCCTCCACTTT.

V is TRBV5-6 and J is TRBJ1-1, with D uncertain. The CDR3 has 13 amino acids. Trimming removed 5 bases from V and 3 bases from J, with 11 bases in between. From germline, CDR1 is SGHDT and CDR2 YYEEEE. The CDR3 loop is CASSFSPYTEAFF. In DNA form, the CDR3 reads TGTGCCAGCAGTTTTTCACCCTACACTGAAGCTTTCTTT.

This clonotype was detected a few times. The V gene is TRBV20-1, the J gene TRBJ1-1, with TRBD1 matching over 8 bases. The trim removed 4 bases at V and 3 bases at J, leaving 4 bases unmatched. The CDR3 totals 13 residues. Germline-derived CDR1 and CDR2 are DFQATT and SNEGSKA (reference sequence). CDR3 DNA: TGCAGTGCTAAACAGGGGGGTCACACTGAAGCTTTCTTT. Its protein is CSAKQGGHTEAFF.

This clonotype was seen at least ten times. The chain links TRBV5-1 to TRBJ2-1; 10 bases align to TRBD1. The CDR3 spans 16 residues. Germline trimming cut 2 bases from V and 6 bases from J; bases unmatched to any gene: 8. In germline, CDR1 is SGHRS, CDR2 YFSETQ. This chain's CDR3 is CASSFRGTGAPNEQFF. CDR3 coding DNA: TGCGCCAGCAGCTTTCGGGGGACAGGGGCTCCCAATGAGCAGTTCTTC. The full variable domain, completed using reference TRBV5-1 and TRBJ2-1, is KAGVTQTPRYLIKTRGQQVTLSCSPISGHRSVSWYQQTPGQGLQFLFEYFSETQRNKGNFPGRFSGRQFSNSRSEMNVSTLELGDSALYLCASSFRGTGAPNEQFFGPGTRLTVL.

There are a few counts of this clonotype. This sequence joins TRBV7-2 and TRBJ1-3, with TRBD1 matching 7 bases. This CDR3 has 17 amino acids. With 0 bases clipped from V and 0 bases from J, the junction kept 5 bases outside the gene matches. In germline, CDR1 is SGHTA, CDR2 FQGNSA. The CDR3 DNA reads as TGTGCCAGCAGCTTAGCCGGGACAGCGCACTCTGGAAACACCATATATTTT. Its translation: CASSLAGTAHSGNTIYF.

Only a few counts were recorded for this clonotype. The germline gene is not matched at one end of the junction; a read error may be the cause. The chain has TRBV28 and TRBJ1-2; the D is unclear. The CDR3 totals 12 residues. Germline assignment: CDR1 MDHEN and CDR2 SYDVKM. In nucleotides, the CDR3 is TGTGCCGGCAGCAACGGCCGTCCGGGCTACACCTTC. It specifies CAGSNGRPGYTF.

The chain combines TRBV30 with TRBJ1-1, with 11 bases lining up with TRBD1. Trimming removed 3 bases from V and 4 bases from J; junction bases left unmatched: 1. Germline V gene data show CDR1 as GTSNPN and CDR2 as SVGIG (reference sequence). The CDR3 totals 13 residues. The CDR3 DNA sequence: TGTGCCTGGAGGGGGACAGGGGGCACTGAAGCTTTCTTT. It specifies CAWRGTGGTEAFF.

The chain employs TRBV23-1 and TRBJ2-2, with D possibly matching TRBD2 (5 bases). TRBV23-1 is recorded as an ORF, its role being uncertain. The CDR3 totals 14 residues. With 4 bases removed from V and 1 base from J, the gap between germline ends came to 7 bases. The CDR3 region is CASSPSGNTGELFF. The CDR3 DNA follows: TGCGCCAGCAGTCCGAGCGGGAACACCGGGGAGCTGTTTTTT.